The 13 T cell receptor beta chains below were found in one sample sequenced in a study of Graves' ophthalmopathy and Graves' hyperthyroidism. The authors amplified TCR beta CDR3 regions from RNA transcripts. HTBI primers primed a first-round RT-PCR, and a second-round multiplex PCR followed. From the multiplex PCR reads, TCRdb called clonotypes with MiXCR, one entry per CDR3 protein. The sample records a few hundred thousand distinct CDR3 sequences, under 25% being singletons. The sequenced sample consisted of peripheral blood. The source is a woman aged 18-29 years with stable Graves' hyperthyroidism.

Worth noting for this clonotype: A much larger clone is a single base away; this may be a read error. V gene TRBV5-1 combines with J gene TRBJ2-7; 8 bases agree with TRBD2. This CDR3 comprises 14 residues. Germline V gene lookup returns CDR1 SGHRS and CDR2 YFSETQ. In DNA, the CDR3 is TGCGCCAGCAGCTTAGTAGCGGGAAAGGACGAGCAGTGCTTC. Translated: CASSLVAGKDEQCF.

This clonotype occurred many times. This chain joins TRBV20-1 and TRBJ2-2; TRBD2 matches at 8 bases. Germline V gene sequence: CDR1 DFQATT, CDR2 SNEGSKA (reference sequence). The CDR3 contains 14 residues. Unmatched junction bases numbered 7, after V lost 4 bases and J lost 6 bases. For the CDR3, the DNA is TGCAGTGCTACTAGCGGGTTTGAGGCCGGGGAGCTGTTTTTT. Translated, it gives CSATSGFEAGELFF.

This clonotype was counted between two and nine times. The chain is built from TRBV12-3 or TRBV12-4 and TRBJ1-2, with TRBD1 identical over 7 bases. The CDR3 sequence is 15 residues long. The V gene end was trimmed by 8 bases and the J gene end by 7 bases; junction bases not matched to a gene: 16. CDR3 nucleotides: TGTGCCAGCTCCGGGACAGTTGACTCACATGGTGGCTACACCTTC. Protein product: CASSGTVDSHGGYTF.

Ten or more counts support this clonotype. The chain employs TRBV28 and TRBJ1-6, with D unclear. Per the germline V gene, CDR1 is MDHEN and CDR2 is SYDVKM. The CDR3 spans 16 residues. V was trimmed by 6 bases and J by 5 bases, leaving 17 bases between them. CDR3 residues: CASSPLRGRDNSPLHF. The CDR3 DNA reads TGTGCCAGCAGCCCCCTGCGTGGAAGAGATAATTCACCCCTCCACTTT.

This chain uses TRBV19 with TRBJ2-7, with a weak D call TRBD2 (6 bases). The ends were cut back, 3 bases at V and 4 bases at J, with 7 bases in the middle. The CDR3 loop spans 12 amino acids. Germline CDR1 reads LNHDA; CDR2 reads SQIVND (reference sequence). DNA of the CDR3: TGTGCCAGTAGTATGGAGGGGTACGAGCAGTACTTC. This codes for CASSMEGYEQYF.

In its sample, this clonotype was seen many times. The CDR3 DNA reads TGTGCCAGCAGCTTAGACACAGACCTGAACACTGAAGCTTTCTTT. Its translation is CASSLDTDLNTEAFF. V is TRBV7-2 and J is TRBJ1-1; D ambiguous. V lost 1 base, J lost 0 bases, and 9 bases lay in between. This CDR3 has 15 amino acids. The germline V gene encodes CDR1 SGHTA and CDR2 FQGNSA.

This clonotype was counted many times. CDR3 DNA sequence: TGTGCCAGCAGTTTGTGTCAGGGAAATCAGCCCCAGCATTTT. Translating it yields CASSLCQGNQPQHF. The J gene is TRBJ1-5, the V gene TRBV28, with D perhaps matching TRBD1 (5 bases). This CDR3 has 14 amino acids. Germline lookup yields CDR1 MDHEN and CDR2 SYDVKM. Trimming pared 3 bases from V and 4 bases from J, leaving 10 bases between.

CDR3 DNA: TGTGCCCTAATGACAGGGTTCGGAACCCAGTACTTC. Protein product: CALMTGFGTQYF. The J gene is TRBJ2-5, the V gene TRBV10-3, with 7 nucleotides matching TRBD1. From germline, CDR1 is ENHRY and CDR2 SYGVKD. CDR3 length: 12 amino acids. Losses at the gene ends were 11 bases for V and 8 bases for J; bases not matched to a gene: 11.

The chain couples TRBV9 to TRBJ2-2; 12 nucleotides agree with TRBD2. The CDR3 runs to 16 residues. Trimming at V came to 4 bases and at J to 6 bases, leaving 7 bases not matched to a gene. Germline CDR1 is SGDLS and CDR2 is YYNGEE. The CDR3 reads CASSPSGGVLAGELFF. CDR3 nucleotides: TGTGCCAGCAGCCCTAGCGGGGGGGTTTTGGCCGGGGAGCTGTTTTTT.

The gene calls are TRBV5-5 and TRBJ2-7, with a possible D match to TRBD2 (6 bases). There are 15 residues in the CDR3. Trimming cost V 0 bases and J 4 bases, with 14 bases left between them. The germline V gene has CDR1 SGHKS and CDR2 YYEKEE (reference sequence). Written as DNA, the CDR3 is TGTGCCAGCAGCTTGGTGGGTTGGGACTCTTACGAGCAGTACTTC. Its translation: CASSLVGWDSYEQYF.

This clonotype was detected many times. The chain combines TRBV20-1 with TRBJ2-7; 11 bases are shared with TRBD1. The ends lost 2 bases at V and 3 bases at J; junction bases unmatched: 3. Germline values: CDR1 DFQATT, CDR2 SNEGSKA (reference sequence). This CDR3 is 14 amino acids long. The CDR3 coding sequence is TGCAGTGCTAGACGGACAGGGGGCATCTACGAGCAGTACTTC. Translation gives CSARRTGGIYEQYF.

Ten or more counts support this clonotype. The rearrangement uses TRBV20-1 and TRBJ1-2, with 9 nucleotides matching TRBD1. The CDR3 is 14 residues long. V dropped 0 bases and J dropped 8; count of bases not matched to a gene: 7. CDR1 and CDR2 from the germline V gene are DFQATT and SNEGSKA (reference sequence). In DNA form, the CDR3 reads TGCAGTGCTAGAGATCGACAGGGGGAGGAGGGCTACACCTTC. Its translation is CSARDRQGEEGYTF.

This clonotype was found many times. The chain recombines TRBV5-1 with TRBJ1-5; a possible D gene is TRBD1 (6 bases). V was trimmed by 0 bases and J by 8 bases, leaving 12 bases between them. Germline lookup yields CDR1 SGHRS and CDR2 YFSETQ. The CDR3 is made up of 14 amino acids. CDR3 amino acids: CASSLGERGEPQHF. In nucleotides, the CDR3 is TGCGCCAGCAGCTTGGGGGAGAGGGGGGAGCCCCAGCATTTT.